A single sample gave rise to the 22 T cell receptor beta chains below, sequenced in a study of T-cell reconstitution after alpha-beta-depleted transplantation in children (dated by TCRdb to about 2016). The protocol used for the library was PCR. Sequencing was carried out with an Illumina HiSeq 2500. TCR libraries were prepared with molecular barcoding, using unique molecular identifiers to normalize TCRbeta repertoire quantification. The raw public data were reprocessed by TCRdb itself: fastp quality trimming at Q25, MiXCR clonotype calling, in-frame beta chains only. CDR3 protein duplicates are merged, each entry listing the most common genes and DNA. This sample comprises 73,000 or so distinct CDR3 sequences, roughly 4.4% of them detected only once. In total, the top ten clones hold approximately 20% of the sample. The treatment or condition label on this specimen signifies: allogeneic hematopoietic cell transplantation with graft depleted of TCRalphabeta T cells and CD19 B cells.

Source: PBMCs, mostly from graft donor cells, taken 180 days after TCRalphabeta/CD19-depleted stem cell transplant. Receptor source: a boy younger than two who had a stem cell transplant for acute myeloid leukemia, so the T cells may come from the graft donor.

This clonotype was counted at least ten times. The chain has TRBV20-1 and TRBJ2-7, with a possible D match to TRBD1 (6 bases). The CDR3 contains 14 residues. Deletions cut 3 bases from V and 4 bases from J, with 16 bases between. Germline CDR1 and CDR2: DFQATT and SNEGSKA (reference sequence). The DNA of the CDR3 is TGCAGTGCTAGCGTACTAAACAGGGTGTACGAGCAGTACGTC. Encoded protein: CSASVLNRVYEQYV.

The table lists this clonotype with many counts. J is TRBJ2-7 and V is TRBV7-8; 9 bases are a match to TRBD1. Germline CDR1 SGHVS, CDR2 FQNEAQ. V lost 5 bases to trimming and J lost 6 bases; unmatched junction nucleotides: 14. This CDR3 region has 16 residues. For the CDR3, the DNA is TGTGCCAGCAGCGCTATACAGGGGGCTCCTCGCACCGAGCAGTACGTC. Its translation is CASSAIQGAPRTEQYV.

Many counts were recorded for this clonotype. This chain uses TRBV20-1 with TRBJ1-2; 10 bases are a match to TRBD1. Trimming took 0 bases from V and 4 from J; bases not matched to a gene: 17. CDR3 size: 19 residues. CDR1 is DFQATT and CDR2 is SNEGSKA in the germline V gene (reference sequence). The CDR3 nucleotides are TGCAGTGCTAGAGACCCCCTCGCGACAGGGGGCGTATTTGTCTATGGCTACACCTTC. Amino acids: CSARDPLATGGVFVYGYTF.

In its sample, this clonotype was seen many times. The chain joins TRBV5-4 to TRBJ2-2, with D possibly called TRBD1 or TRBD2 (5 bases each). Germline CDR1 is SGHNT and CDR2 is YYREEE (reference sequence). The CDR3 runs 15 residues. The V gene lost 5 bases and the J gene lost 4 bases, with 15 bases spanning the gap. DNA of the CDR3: TGTGCCAGCAGTCGTACAGGAGGCGGCACCGGGGAGCTGTTTTTT. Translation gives CASSRTGGGTGELFF.

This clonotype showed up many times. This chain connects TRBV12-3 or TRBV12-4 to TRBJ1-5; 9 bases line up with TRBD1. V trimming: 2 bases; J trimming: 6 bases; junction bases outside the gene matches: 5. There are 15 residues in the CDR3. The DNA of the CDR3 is TGTGCCAGCAGTTTATGGGGACAGGGAGGTCAGCCCCAGCATTTT. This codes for CASSLWGQGGQPQHF.

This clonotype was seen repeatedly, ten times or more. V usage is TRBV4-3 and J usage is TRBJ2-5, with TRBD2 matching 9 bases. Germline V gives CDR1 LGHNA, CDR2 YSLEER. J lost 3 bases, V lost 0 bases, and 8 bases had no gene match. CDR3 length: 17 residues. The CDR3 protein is CASSQDKSGGTEETQYF. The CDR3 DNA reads TGCGCCAGCAGCCAAGATAAGAGCGGGGGGACCGAAGAGACCCAGTACTTC.

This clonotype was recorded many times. The CDR3 loop reads CSASFRGQGRTGELFF. The CDR3 nucleotides are TGCAGTGCTAGTTTTAGGGGACAGGGTCGCACCGGGGAGCTGTTTTTT. The V gene is TRBV20-1, the J gene TRBJ2-2, with 9 positions matching TRBD1. Trimming took 3 bases from V and 4 from J; bases not matched to a gene: 9. The CDR3 has 16 amino acids. Germline values: CDR1 DFQATT, CDR2 SNEGSKA (reference sequence).

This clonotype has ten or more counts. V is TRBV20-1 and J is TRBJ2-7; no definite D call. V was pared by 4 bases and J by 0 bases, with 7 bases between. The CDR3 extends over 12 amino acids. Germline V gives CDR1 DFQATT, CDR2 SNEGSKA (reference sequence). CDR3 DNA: TGCAGTGCTAAGGAGAGCTCCTACGAGCAGTACGTC. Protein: CSAKESSYEQYV.

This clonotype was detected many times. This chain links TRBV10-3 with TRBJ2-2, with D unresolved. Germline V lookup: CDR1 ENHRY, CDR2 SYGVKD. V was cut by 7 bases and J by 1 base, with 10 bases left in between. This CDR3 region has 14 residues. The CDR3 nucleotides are TGTGCCATCAAAACCTCCCGGAACACCGGGGAGCTGTTTTTT. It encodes CAIKTSRNTGELFF.

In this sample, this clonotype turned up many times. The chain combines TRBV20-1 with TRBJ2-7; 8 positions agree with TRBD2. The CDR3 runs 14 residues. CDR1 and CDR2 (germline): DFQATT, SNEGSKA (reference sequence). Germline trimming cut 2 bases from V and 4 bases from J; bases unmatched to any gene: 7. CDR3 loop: CSARNQRGRYEQYF. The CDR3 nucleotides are TGCAGTGCTAGAAACCAGCGGGGGAGGTACGAGCAGTACTTC.

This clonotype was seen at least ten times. The CDR3 is CSARAQADTEAFF. The CDR3 DNA sequence: TGCAGTGCTAGAGCTCAAGCCGACACTGAAGCTTTCTTT. The chain joins TRBV20-1 to TRBJ1-1; D is unclear. V was trimmed by 1 base and J by 3 bases, leaving 9 bases between them. The CDR3 is made up of 13 amino acids. CDR1 DFQATT and CDR2 SNEGSKA come from the germline V gene (reference sequence).

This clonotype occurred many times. Here the CDR3 reads CASSYNPDRVETQYF. The DNA for the CDR3 is TGTGCCAGCAGTTACAACCCGGACAGGGTAGAGACCCAGTACTTC. This chain uses TRBV6-5 with TRBJ2-5; TRBD1 aligns across 8 bases. Trimming took 2 bases from V and 4 from J; bases not matched to a gene: 6. Germline V gives CDR1 MNHEY, CDR2 SVGAGI. This CDR3 region has 15 residues.

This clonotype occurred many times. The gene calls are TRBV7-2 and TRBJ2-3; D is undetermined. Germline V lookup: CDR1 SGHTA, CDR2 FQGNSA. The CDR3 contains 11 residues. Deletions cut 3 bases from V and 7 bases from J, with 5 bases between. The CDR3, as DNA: TGTGCCAGCAGCTTGGGGAATACGCAGTATTTT. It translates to CASSLGNTQYF.

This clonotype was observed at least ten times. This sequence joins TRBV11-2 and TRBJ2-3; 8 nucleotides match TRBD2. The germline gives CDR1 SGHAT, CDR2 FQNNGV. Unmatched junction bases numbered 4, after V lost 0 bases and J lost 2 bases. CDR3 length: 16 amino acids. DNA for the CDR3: TGTGCCAGCAGCTTAGATCTAGCGGGTTTCACAGATACGCAGTATTTT. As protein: CASSLDLAGFTDTQYF.

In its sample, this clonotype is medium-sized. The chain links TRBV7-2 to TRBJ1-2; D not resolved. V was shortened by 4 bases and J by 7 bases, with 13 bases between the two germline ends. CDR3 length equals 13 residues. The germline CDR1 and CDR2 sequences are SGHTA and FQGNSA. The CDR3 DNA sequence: TGTGCCAGCAGCTCCACCGCCCGGGGTGGCTACACCTTC. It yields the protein CASSSTARGGYTF.

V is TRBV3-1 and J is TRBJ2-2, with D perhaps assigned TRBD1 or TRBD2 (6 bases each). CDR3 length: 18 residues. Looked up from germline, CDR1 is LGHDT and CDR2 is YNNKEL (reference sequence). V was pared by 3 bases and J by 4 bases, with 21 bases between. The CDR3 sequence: CASSQQGWGAASTGELFF. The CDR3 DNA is TGTGCCAGCAGCCAGCAGGGTTGGGGGGCCGCGAGCACCGGGGAGCTGTTTTTT.

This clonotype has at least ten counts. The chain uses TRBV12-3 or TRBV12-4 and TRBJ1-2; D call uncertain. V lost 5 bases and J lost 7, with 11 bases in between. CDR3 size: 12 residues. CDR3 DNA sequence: TGTGCCAGCAGTCTTACGGTGGCTGGCTACACCTTC. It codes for CASSLTVAGYTF.

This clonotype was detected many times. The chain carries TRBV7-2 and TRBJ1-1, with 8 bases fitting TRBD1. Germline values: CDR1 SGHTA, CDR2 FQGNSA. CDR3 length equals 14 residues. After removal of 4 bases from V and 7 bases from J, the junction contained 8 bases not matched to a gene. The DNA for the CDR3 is TGTGCCAGCAGCTCCCAGACAGGGGAGGGTGAAGCTTTCTTT. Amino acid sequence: CASSSQTGEGEAFF.

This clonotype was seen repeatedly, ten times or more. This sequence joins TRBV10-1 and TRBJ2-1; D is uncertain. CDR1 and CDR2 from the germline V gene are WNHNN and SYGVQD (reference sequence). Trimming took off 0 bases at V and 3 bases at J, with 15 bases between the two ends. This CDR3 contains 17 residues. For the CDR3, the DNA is TGCGCCAGCAGTGAGTCGACGAAGGAACGCGTCTACAATGAGCAGTTCTTC. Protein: CASSESTKERVYNEQFF.

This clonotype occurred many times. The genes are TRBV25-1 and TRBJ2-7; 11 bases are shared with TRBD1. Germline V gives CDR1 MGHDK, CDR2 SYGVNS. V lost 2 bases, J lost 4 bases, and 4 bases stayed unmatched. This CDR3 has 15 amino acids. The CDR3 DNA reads TGTGCCAGCAGTGAAATCGGACAGGGGGCGTACGAGCAGTACTTC. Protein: CASSEIGQGAYEQYF.

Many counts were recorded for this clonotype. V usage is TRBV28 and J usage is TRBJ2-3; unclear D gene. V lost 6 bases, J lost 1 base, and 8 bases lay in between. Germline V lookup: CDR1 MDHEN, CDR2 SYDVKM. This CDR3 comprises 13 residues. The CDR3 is CASRQPRTDTQYF. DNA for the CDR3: TGTGCCAGCAGACAGCCCCGCACAGATACGCAGTATTTT.

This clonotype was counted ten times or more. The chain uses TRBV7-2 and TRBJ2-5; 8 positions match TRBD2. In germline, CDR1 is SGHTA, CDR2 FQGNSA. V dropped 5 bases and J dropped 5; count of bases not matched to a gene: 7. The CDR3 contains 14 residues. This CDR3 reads CASSVGLVWETQYF. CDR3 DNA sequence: TGTGCCAGCAGCGTGGGACTAGTGTGGGAGACCCAGTACTTC.